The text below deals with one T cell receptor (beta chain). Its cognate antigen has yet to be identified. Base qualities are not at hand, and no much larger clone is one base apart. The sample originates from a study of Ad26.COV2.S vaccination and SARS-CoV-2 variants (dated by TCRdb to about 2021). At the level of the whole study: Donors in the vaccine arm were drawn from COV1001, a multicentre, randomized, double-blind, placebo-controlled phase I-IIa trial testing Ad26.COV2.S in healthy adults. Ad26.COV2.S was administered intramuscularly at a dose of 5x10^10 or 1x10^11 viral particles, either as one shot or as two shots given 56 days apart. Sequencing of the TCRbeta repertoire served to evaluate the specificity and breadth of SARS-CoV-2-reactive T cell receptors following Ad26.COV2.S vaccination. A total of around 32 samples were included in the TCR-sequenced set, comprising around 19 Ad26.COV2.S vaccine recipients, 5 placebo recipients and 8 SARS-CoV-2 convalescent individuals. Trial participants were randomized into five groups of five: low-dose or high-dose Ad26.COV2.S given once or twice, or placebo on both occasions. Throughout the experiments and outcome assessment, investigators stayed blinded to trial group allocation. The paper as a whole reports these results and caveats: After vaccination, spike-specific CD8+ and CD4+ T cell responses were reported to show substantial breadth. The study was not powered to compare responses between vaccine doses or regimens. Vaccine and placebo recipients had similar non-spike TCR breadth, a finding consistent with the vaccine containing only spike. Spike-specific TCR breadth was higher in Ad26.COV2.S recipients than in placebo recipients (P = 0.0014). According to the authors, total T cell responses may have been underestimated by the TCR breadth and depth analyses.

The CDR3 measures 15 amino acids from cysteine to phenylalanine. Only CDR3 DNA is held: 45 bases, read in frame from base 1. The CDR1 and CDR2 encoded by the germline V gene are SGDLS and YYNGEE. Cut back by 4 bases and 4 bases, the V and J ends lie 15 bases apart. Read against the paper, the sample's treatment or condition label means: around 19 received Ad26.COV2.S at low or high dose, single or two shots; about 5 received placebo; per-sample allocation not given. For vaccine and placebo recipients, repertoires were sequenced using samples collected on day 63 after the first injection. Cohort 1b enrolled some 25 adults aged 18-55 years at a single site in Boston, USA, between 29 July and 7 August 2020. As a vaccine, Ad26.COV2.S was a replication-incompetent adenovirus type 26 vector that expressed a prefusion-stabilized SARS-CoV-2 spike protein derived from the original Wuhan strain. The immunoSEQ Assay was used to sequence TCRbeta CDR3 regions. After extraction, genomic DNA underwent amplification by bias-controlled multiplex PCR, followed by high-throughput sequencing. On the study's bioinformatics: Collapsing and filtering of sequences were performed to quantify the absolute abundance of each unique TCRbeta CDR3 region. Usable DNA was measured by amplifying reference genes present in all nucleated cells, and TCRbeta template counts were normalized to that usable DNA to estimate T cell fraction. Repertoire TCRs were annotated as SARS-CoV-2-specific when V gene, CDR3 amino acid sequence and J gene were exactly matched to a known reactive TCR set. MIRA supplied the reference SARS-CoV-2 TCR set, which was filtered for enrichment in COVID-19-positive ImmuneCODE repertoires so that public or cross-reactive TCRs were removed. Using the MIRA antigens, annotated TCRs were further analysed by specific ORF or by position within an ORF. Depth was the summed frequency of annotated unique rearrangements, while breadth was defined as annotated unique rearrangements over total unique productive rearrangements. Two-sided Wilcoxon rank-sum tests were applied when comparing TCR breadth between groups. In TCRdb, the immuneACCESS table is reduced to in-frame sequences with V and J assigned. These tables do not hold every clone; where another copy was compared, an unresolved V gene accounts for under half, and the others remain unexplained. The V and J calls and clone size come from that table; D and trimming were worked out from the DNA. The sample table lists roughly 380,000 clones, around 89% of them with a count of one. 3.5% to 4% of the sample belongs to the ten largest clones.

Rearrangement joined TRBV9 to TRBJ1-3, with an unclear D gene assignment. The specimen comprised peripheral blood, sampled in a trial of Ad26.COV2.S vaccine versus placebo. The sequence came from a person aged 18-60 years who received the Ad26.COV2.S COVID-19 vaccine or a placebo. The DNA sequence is TGTGCCAGCAGCTCTCGGACCCGGTCCGGAAACACCATATATTTT. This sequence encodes CASSSRTRSGNTIYF. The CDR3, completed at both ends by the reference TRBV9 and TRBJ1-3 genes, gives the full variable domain DSGVTQTPKHLITATGQRVTLRCSPRSGDLSVYWYQQSLDQGLQFLIQYYNGEERAKGNILERFSAQQFPDLHSELNLSSLELGDSALYFCASSSRTRSGNTIYFGEGSWLTVV.